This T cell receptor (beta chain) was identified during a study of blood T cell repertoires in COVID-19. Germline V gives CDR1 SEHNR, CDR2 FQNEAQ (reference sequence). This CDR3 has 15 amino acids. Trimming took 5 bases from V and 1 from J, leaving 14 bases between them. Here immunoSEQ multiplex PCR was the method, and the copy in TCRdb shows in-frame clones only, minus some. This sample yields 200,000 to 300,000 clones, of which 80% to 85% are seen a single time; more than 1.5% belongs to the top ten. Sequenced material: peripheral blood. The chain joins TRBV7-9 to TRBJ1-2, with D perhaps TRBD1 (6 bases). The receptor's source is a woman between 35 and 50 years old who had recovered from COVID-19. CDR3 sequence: CASSADRTVNYGYTF. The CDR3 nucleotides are TGTGCCAGCAGCGCCGACAGGACTGTTAACTATGGCTACACCTTC.